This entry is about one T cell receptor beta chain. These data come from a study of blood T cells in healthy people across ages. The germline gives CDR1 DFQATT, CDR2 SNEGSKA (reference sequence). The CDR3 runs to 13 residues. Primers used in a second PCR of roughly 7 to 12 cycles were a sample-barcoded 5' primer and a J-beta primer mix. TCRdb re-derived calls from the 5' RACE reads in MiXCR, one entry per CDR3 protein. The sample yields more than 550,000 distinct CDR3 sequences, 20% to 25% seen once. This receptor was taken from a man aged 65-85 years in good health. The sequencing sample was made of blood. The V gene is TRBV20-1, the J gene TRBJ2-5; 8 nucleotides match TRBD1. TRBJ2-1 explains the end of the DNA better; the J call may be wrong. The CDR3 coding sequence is TGCAGTGCTACAGGGGGCGCACGCAATGAGCAGTTCTTC. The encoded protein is CSATGGARNEQFF.